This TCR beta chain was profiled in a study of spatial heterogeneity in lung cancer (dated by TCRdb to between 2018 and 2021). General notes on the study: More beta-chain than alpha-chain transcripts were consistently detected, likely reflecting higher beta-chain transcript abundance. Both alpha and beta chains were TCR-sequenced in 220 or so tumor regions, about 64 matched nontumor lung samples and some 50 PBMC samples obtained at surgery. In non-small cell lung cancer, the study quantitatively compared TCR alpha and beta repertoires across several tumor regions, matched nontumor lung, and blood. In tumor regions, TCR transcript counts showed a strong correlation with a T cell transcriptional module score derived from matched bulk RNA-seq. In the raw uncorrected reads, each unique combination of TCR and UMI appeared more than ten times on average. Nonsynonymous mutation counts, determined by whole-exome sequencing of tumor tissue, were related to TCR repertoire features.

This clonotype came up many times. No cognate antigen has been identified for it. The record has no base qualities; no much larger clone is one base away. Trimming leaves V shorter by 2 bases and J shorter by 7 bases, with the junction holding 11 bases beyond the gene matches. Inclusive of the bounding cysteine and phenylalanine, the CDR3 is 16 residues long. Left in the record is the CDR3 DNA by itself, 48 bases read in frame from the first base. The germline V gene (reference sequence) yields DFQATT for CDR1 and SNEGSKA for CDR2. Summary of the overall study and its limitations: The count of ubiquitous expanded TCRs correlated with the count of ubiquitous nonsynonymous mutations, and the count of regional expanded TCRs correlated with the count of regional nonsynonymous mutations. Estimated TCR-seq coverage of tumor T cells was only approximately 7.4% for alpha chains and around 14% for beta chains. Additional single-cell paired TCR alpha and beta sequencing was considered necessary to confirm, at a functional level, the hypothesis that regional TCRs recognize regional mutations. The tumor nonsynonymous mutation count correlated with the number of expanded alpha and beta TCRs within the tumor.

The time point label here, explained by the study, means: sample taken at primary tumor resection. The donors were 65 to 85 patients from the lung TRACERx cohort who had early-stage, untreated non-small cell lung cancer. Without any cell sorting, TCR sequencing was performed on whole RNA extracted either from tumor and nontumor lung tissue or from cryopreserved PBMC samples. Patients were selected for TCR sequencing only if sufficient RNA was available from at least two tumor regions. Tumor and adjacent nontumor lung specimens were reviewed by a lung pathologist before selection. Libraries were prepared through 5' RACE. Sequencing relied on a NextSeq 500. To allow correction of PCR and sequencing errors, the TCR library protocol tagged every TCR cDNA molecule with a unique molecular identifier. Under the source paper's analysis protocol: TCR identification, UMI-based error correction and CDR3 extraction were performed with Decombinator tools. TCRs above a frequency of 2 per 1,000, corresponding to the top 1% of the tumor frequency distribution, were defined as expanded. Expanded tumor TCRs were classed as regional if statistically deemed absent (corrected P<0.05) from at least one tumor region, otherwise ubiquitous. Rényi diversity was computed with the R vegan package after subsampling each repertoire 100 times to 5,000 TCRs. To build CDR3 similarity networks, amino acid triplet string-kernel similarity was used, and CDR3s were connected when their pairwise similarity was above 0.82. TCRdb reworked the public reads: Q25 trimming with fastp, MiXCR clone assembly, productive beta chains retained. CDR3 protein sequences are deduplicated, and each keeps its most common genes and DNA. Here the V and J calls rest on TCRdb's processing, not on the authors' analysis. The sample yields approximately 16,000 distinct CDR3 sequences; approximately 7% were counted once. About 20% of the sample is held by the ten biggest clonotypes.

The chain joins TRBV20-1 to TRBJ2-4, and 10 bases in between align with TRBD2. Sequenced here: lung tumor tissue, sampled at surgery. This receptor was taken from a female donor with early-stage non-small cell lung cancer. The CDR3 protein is CSARPPWGSGGNIQYF. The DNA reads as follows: TGCAGTGCTAGACCCCCCTGGGGTAGCGGGGGGAACATTCAGTACTTC.